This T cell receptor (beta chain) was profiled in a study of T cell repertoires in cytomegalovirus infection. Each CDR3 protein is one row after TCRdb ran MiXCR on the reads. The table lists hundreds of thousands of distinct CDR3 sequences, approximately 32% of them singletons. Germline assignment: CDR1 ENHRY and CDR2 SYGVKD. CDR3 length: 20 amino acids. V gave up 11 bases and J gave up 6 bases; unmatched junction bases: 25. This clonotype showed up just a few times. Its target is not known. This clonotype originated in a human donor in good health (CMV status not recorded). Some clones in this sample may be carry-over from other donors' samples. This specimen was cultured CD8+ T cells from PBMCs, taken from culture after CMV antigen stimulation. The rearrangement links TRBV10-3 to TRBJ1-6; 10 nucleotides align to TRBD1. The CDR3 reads CAAGVTSSGTGDDINSPLHF. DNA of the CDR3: TGTGCCGCAGGGGTTACCTCTTCCGGGACAGGGGACGACATTAATTCACCCCTCCACTTT.